Here is one TCR beta chain with its context. The assay was immunoSEQ multiplex PCR, and TCRdb's table has in-frame clones only and misses some. The sample shows 150,000 to 200,000 clones, approximately 88% of them seen only once. V lost 4 bases to trimming and J lost 1 base, with 7 bases between them. Germline CDR1 KGHDR, CDR2 SFDVKD. CDR3 length equals 14 residues. The data originate from a study of blood T cell repertoires in COVID-19. The receptor comes from a woman in her forties with COVID-19, enrolled during active disease. Sequencing was performed on peripheral blood. The genes are TRBV24-1 and TRBJ1-5; D gene ambiguous. In nucleotides, the CDR3 is TGTGCCACCAGTGACCTAGACAGCAATCAGCCCCAGCATTTT. Translation: CATSDLDSNQPQHF.